These 9 T cell receptor beta chains were sequenced from one sample in a study of T cells in Graves' hyperthyroidism and ophthalmopathy. It was RNA transcripts that yielded the amplified TCR beta CDR3 regions. Researchers ran a first-round RT-PCR on the TCR CDR3 using the HTBI primer set. From the multiplex PCR reads, TCRdb called clonotypes with MiXCR, one entry per CDR3 protein. The sample contains some 490,000 distinct CDR3 sequences, about 20% of which appear only once. The sequencing sample was made of blood. The receptors come from a woman in her seventies with Graves' ophthalmopathy.

This clonotype came up many times. The gene calls are TRBV7-2 and TRBJ1-2; possible D gene TRBD1, 5 bases. The ends were cut back, 5 bases at V and 4 bases at J, with 14 bases in the middle. This CDR3 spans 14 amino acids. The germline gives CDR1 SGHTA, CDR2 FQGNSA. CDR3 bases: TGTGCCAGCAGCCCCAGGGACTACCCCTATGGCTACACCTTC. This codes for CASSPRDYPYGYTF.

J is TRBJ2-7 and V is TRBV7-3, with 14 bases fitting TRBD2. The CDR3 runs to 15 residues. Germline CDR1 SGHTA, CDR2 FQGTGA. Unmatched junction bases numbered 3, after V lost 3 bases and J lost 5 bases. CDR3 bases: TGTGCCAGCAGCTTGGGACTAGCGGGAGCAAACGAGCAGTACTTC. This gives the protein CASSLGLAGANEQYF.

The rearrangement uses TRBV20-1 and TRBJ2-7, with 8 bases matching TRBD2. This CDR3 has 14 residues. V lost 6 bases, J lost 0 bases, and 7 bases stayed unmatched. Germline values: CDR1 DFQATT, CDR2 SNEGSKA (reference sequence). DNA for the CDR3: TGCAGTGCGACCCCGGGGGGGAGCTCCTACGAGCAGTACTTC. Translating it yields CSATPGGSSYEQYF.

This clonotype showed up many times. The DNA for the CDR3 is TGCAGTGCAACCCCCAACACTGAAGCTTTCTTT. Protein product: CSATPNTEAFF. The chain combines TRBV20-1 with TRBJ1-1; D is undetermined. The CDR3 totals 11 residues. The germline gives CDR1 DFQATT, CDR2 SNEGSKA (reference sequence). Trimming removed 6 bases at V and 2 bases at J, with 7 bases between.

This chain uses TRBV7-2 with TRBJ2-5, with 12 bases aligning to TRBD2. V gave up 5 bases and J gave up 5 bases; unmatched junction bases: 9. The CDR3 loop spans 16 amino acids. Germline CDR1 is SGHTA and CDR2 is FQGNSA. CDR3 nucleotide sequence: TGTGCCAGCAGCCCAAGGACTAGCGGGATGGGGGAGACCCAGTACTTC. The encoded protein is CASSPRTSGMGETQYF.

In this sample, this clonotype turned up many times. The CDR3 DNA follows: TGTGCCAGCAGTCGGGAATATGGCTACACCTTC. Its translation is CASSREYGYTF. The chain couples TRBV28 to TRBJ1-2; D remains ambiguous. This CDR3 is built from 11 residues. Germline-derived CDR1 and CDR2 are MDHEN and SYDVKM. V lost 5 bases and J 5 bases, leaving 6 bases between the germline ends.

The chain is built from TRBV4-1 and TRBJ2-7; 12 bases match TRBD2. The CDR3 runs 15 residues. Trimming cost V 5 bases and J 5 bases; bases outside gene matches: 7. Germline CDR1 and CDR2: MGHRA and YSYEKL. CDR3 DNA sequence: TGCGCCAGCAGCTCGGGACTAGCGGGTTCCCACGAGCAGTACTTC. It translates to CASSSGLAGSHEQYF.

This clonotype showed up many times. The V call is TRBV24-1, the J call TRBJ1-5; D is unclear. Trimming removed 5 bases at V and 2 bases at J, with 6 bases between. Looked up from germline, CDR1 is KGHDR and CDR2 is SFDVKD. The CDR3 runs 13 residues. The DNA of the CDR3 is TGTGCCACCAGTGGAACAGGCAATCAGCCCCAGCATTTT. Its translation is CATSGTGNQPQHF.

The V gene is TRBV7-9, the J gene TRBJ2-3, with D perhaps matching TRBD2 (6 bases). V was pared by 5 bases and J by 2 bases, with 11 bases between. The length of the CDR3 is 14 residues. Germline loops: CDR1 SEHNR, CDR2 FQNEAQ (reference sequence). CDR3 amino acids: CASSVSSATDTQYF. CDR3 nucleotide sequence: TGTGCCAGCAGCGTCTCTAGCGCCACAGATACGCAGTATTTT. The variable domain in full, completed from reference TRBV7-9 and TRBJ2-3, reads DTGVSQNPRHKITKRGQNVTFRCDPISEHNRLYWYRQTLGQGPEFLTYFQNEAQLEKSRLLSDRFSAERPKGSFSTLEIQRTEQGDSAMYLCASSVSSATDTQYFGPGTRLTVL.